This T cell receptor (beta chain) was profiled in a study of cytomegalovirus exposure and HLA in healthy donors. It was with 60 Vbeta and 13 Jbeta primers that the PCR ran. This table comes from immunoSEQ multiplex PCR, and its TCRdb copy is limited to in-frame clones, with some not included. The profile shows some 110,000 clones, around 86% of them singletons. CDR1 is MNHEY, CDR2 SVGAGI, per germline. The CDR3 is made up of 12 amino acids. V lost 5 bases, J lost 10 bases, and 3 bases stayed unmatched. The sequence was collected from a woman aged 25 to 39 in good health and CMV-seronegative. J is TRBJ1-1 and V is TRBV6-5; 11 nucleotides agree with TRBD1. Sequences were obtained from PBMCs. DNA for the CDR3: TGTGCCAGCAGTAGGACAGGGGGCCGAGCTTTCTTT. This translates into CASSRTGGRAFF.